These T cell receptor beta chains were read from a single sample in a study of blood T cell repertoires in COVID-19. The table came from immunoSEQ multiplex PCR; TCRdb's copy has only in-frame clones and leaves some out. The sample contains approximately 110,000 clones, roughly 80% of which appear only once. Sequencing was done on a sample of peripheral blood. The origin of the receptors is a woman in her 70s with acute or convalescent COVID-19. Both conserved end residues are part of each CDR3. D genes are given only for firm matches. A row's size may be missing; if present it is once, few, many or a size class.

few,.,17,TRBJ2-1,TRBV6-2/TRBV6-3,CASSYAGGSLTYNEQFF,TGTGCCAGCAGTTACGCTGGGGGCAGCCTGACCTACAATGAGCAGTTCTTC
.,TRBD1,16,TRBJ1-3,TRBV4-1,CASSQEYRGPGNTIYF,TGCGCCAGCAGCCAAGAGTACAGGGGCCCTGGAAACACCATATATTTT
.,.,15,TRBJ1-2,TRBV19,CASSIGGRGLEGYTF,TGTGCCAGTAGTATTGGTGGCAGGGGCCTTGAGGGCTACACCTTC
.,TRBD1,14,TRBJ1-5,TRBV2,CASSDGQGRRPQHF,TGTGCCAGCAGCGATGGACAGGGTCGGCGGCCCCAGCATTTT
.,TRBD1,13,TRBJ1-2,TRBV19,CVSSIDRDYGYTF,TGTGTCAGTAGTATTGACAGGGACTATGGCTACACCTTC
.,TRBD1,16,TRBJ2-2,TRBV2,CASSTDGTGLGGELFF,TGTGCCAGCAGTACAGACGGGACAGGGTTGGGTGGGGAGCTGTTTTTT
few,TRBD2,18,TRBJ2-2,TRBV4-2,CASSPRGLAGGLSGELFF,TGTGCCAGCAGCCCCCGTGGGCTAGCGGGGGGGCTAAGCGGGGAGCTGTTTTTT
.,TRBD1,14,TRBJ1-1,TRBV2,CASSAGTGGVEAFF,TGTGCCAGCAGCGCCGGGACAGGGGGAGTTGAAGCTTTCTTT
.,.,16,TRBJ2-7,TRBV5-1,CARLRVWGGRGWEQYF,TGCGCCAGGTTGCGCGTTTGGGGGGGCCGGGGGTGGGAGCAGTACTTC
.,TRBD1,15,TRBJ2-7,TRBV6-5,CASSYGTGATYEQYF,TGTGCCAGCAGTTACGGGACAGGAGCGACCTACGAGCAGTACTTC
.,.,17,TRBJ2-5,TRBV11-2,CASSQVHNGRGRETQYF,TGTGCCAGCAGCCAAGTCCATAACGGCAGGGGTCGAGAGACCCAGTACTTC
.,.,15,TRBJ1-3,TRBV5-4,CASSRGGYSGNTIYF,TGTGCCAGCAGCAGAGGCGGTTACTCTGGAAACACCATATATTTT
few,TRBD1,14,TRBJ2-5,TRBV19,CASSADRGLETQYF,TGTGCCAGTAGTGCAGACAGGGGACTAGAGACCCAGTACTTC
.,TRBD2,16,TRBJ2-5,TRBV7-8,CASRPTSGGEIETQYF,TGTGCCAGCAGACCCACCAGCGGGGGGGAGATCGAGACCCAGTACTTC
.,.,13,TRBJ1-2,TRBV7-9,CASSRGGGYGYTF,TGTGCCAGCAGCCGGGGCGGGGGTTATGGCTACACCTTC
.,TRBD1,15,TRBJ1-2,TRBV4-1,CASSHWTGLNYGYTF,TGCGCCAGCAGCCATTGGACAGGATTAAACTATGGCTACACCTTC
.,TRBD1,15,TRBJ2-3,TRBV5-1,CASSDPGQGEHTQYF,TGCGCCAGCAGCGACCCGGGACAGGGTGAACATACGCAGTATTTT
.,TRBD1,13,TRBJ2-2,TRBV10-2,CASLLGGGGELFF,TGCGCCAGCCTTTTAGGGGGCGGCGGGGAGCTGTTTTTT
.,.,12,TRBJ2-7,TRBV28,CASSRISYEQYF,TGTGCCAGCAGTCGTATCTCCTACGAGCAGTACTTC
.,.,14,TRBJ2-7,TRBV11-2,CASTSSGGLYEQYF,TGTGCCAGCACCTCTTCCGGCGGACTTTACGAGCAGTACTTC
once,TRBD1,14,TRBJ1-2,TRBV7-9,CASSFSDRGNGYTF,TGTGCCAGCAGCTTCTCTGACAGGGGAAATGGCTACACCTTC
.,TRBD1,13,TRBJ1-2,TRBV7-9,CASSLEGAGGYTF,TGTGCCAGCAGCCTCGAGGGGGCGGGTGGCTACACCTTC
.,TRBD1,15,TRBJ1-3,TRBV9,CASSAGGGFQDTIYF,TGTGCCAGCAGCGCAGGGGGCGGTTTCCAGGACACCATATATTTT
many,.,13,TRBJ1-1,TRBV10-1,CASRQQLNTEAFF,TGCGCCAGCAGACAACAGCTGAACACTGAAGCTTTCTTT
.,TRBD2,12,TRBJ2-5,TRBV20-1,CSASSGWETQYF,TGCAGTGCTAGTAGCGGGTGGGAGACCCAGTACTTC
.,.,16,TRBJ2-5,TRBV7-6,CASRPQGRGWRETQYF,TGTGCCAGCAGGCCACAGGGTCGCGGATGGAGGGAGACCCAGTACTTC
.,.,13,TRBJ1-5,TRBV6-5,CASNEEPSGPQHF,TGTGCCAGCAACGAGGAGCCGTCCGGACCCCAGCATTTT
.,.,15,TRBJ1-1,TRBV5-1,CASRDSGMMNTEAFF,TGCGCCAGCAGGGATTCAGGGATGATGAACACTGAAGCTTTCTTT
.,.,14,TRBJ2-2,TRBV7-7,CASSVKEGTGELFF,TGTGCCAGCAGCGTCAAAGAGGGCACCGGGGAGCTGTTTTTT
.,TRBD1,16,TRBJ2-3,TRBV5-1,CASSLGQGTSTDTQYF,TGCGCCAGCAGCTTGGGACAGGGCACTAGCACAGATACGCAGTATTTT
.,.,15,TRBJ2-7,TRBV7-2,CASSLASGLLYEQYF,TGTGCCAGCAGCCTCGCCTCAGGGCTACTTTACGAGCAGTACTTC
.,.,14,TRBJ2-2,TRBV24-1,CATSDRTNTGELFF,TGTGCCACCAGTGACCGGACTAACACCGGGGAGCTGTTTTTT
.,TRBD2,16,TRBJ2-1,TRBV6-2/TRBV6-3,CASSPRTLAGINEQFF,TGTGCCAGCAGCCCTCGCACCTTAGCGGGTATCAATGAGCAGTTCTTC
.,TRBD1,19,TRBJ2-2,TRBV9,CASSVVGSGQGATTGELFF,TGTGCCAGCAGCGTAGTCGGTAGTGGACAGGGGGCGACCACCGGGGAGCTGTTTTTT
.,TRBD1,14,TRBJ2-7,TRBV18,CASSQDRSSYEQYF,TGTGCCAGCTCCCAGGACAGGAGCTCCTACGAGCAGTACTTC
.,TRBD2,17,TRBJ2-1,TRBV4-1,CASSQASGGPSYNEQFF,TGCGCCAGCAGCCAAGCTAGCGGGGGACCTTCCTACAATGAGCAGTTCTTC
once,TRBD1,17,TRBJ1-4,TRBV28,CASSLRVQGFRGEKLFF,TGTGCCAGCAGTTTGCGAGTACAGGGGTTTCGAGGTGAAAAACTGTTTTTT